A single sample gave rise to the 27 T cell receptor beta chains below, sequenced in a study of blood T cell repertoires in COVID-19. Sequenced by immunoSEQ multiplex PCR; TCRdb stores in-frame clones only, minus some. The sample comprises approximately 300,000 clones, 85% of which are singletons, and about 2% rests with the top ten. The material sequenced was PBMCs or T cells enriched from blood (not recorded which). These receptors all come from a woman younger than 45 who had been exposed to COVID-19.

The chain joins TRBV4-1 to TRBJ1-2; 8 bases fit TRBD1. J gave up 4 bases and V 1 base, and 5 bases lay outside the gene matches. The CDR3 is made up of 15 amino acids. Germline CDR1 reads MGHRA; CDR2 reads YSYEKL. This CDR3 is CASSQALGTGYGYTF. CDR3 in DNA: TGCGCCAGCAGCCAAGCCTTAGGGACAGGCTATGGCTACACCTTC.

This rearrangement joins TRBV19 to TRBJ2-2, with 15 bases identical to TRBD2. Germline values: CDR1 LNHDA, CDR2 SQIVND (reference sequence). The CDR3 sequence is 18 residues long. The V and J ends lost 6 bases and 6 bases, in that order; junction bases with no gene match: 11. The CDR3 nucleotides read TGTGCCAGTAGAGAGGGACTAGCGGGAGGTTTGACAGCCGGGGAGCTGTTTTTT. It translates to CASREGLAGGLTAGELFF.

This clone was seen once. This chain links TRBV27 with TRBJ2-2, with TRBD2 identical over 10 bases. In germline, CDR1 is MNHEY, CDR2 SMNVEV (reference sequence). Trimming cost V 5 bases and J 6 bases; bases outside gene matches: 9. This CDR3 contains 16 residues. In nucleotides, the CDR3 is TGTGCCAGCAGTGATCAGCGGGGGGGCCGAGCCGGGGAGCTGTTTTTT. Amino acids: CASSDQRGGRAGELFF.

This chain connects TRBV7-2 to TRBJ2-6, with D possibly being TRBD2 (5 bases). The V end lost 5 bases, the J end lost 0 bases, and 14 bases lay between the germline ends. Germline V gene data show CDR1 as SGHTA and CDR2 as FQGNSA. CDR3 size: 17 residues. CDR3 coding DNA: TGTGCCAGCAGCCCCCCCTTCCGGGGCTCTGGGGCCAACGTCCTGACTTTC. Its protein product is CASSPPFRGSGANVLTF.

The gene calls are TRBV29-1 and TRBJ1-3; maybe TRBD1 (6 bases). V was pared by 3 bases and J by 4 bases, with 19 bases between. The germline V gene has CDR1 SQVTM and CDR2 ANQGSEA. The CDR3 loop spans 16 amino acids. CDR3: CSVDQVRGGEGNTIYF. DNA of the CDR3: TGCAGCGTTGATCAAGTGAGAGGGGGTGAGGGAAACACCATATATTTT.

The chain links TRBV10-2 to TRBJ2-1, with 7 bases aligning to TRBD1. With V trimmed by 10 bases and J by 4 bases, 16 bases remained unmatched. The length of the CDR3 is 16 residues. Germline CDR1 WSHSY, CDR2 SAAADI. CDR3 DNA sequence: TGCGCCACCAAGACAGGGTACGGGGAAGGTTACAATGAGCAGTTCTTC. Its translation is CATKTGYGEGYNEQFF.

The rearrangement links TRBV7-9 to TRBJ2-1; 7 bases line up with TRBD1. There are 17 residues in the CDR3. Germline V gene sequence: CDR1 SEHNR, CDR2 FQNEAQ (reference sequence). Trimming took 3 bases from V and 0 from J; bases not matched to a gene: 8. CDR3 loop: CASSFPTGQSSYNEQFF. CDR3 nucleotides: TGTGCCAGCAGCTTTCCGACAGGGCAGAGCTCCTACAATGAGCAGTTCTTC.

This chain joins TRBV4-3 and TRBJ2-7; TRBD1 might be the D (5 bases). Per the germline V gene, CDR1 is LGHNA and CDR2 is YSLEER. The V end was cut by 0 bases, the J end by 4 bases, with 10 bases between. There are 14 residues in the CDR3. The CDR3 is CASSQDLTAYEQYF. The CDR3 DNA reads as TGCGCCAGCAGCCAAGATCTGACAGCTTACGAGCAGTACTTC.

This chain's CDR3 is CASSYTDWQSTDTQYF. In DNA, the CDR3 is TGTGCCAGCAGTTACACGGACTGGCAATCCACAGATACGCAGTATTTT. This rearrangement joins TRBV6-5 to TRBJ2-3; D is possibly TRBD2 (5 bases). The germline CDR1 and CDR2 sequences are MNHEY and SVGAGI. The CDR3 spans 16 residues. V gave up 2 bases and J gave up 2 bases, with 14 bases separating them.

The gene calls are TRBV5-1 and TRBJ1-5, with 11 bases identical to TRBD1. There are 16 residues in the CDR3. Germline V lookup: CDR1 SGHRS, CDR2 YFSETQ. Germline trimming cut 3 bases from V and 8 bases from J; bases unmatched to any gene: 10. CDR3 sequence (DNA): TGCGCCAGCAGCTCCGGACAGGGGGCCTTCCCCGAGCCCCAGCATTTT. It codes for CASSSGQGAFPEPQHF. Using reference TRBV5-1 and TRBJ1-5 for the parts outside the CDR3, the full variable domain is KAGVTQTPRYLIKTRGQQVTLSCSPISGHRSVSWYQQTPGQGLQFLFEYFSETQRNKGNFPGRFSGRQFSNSRSEMNVSTLELGDSALYLCASSSGQGAFPEPQHFGDGTRLSIL.

The rearrangement joins TRBV6-5 to TRBJ2-5; 7 bases line up with TRBD2. CDR1 is MNHEY and CDR2 is SVGAGI in the germline V gene. CDR3 length: 14 amino acids. J lost 4 bases, V lost 7 bases, and 9 bases had no gene match. The CDR3 coding sequence is TGTGCCAGCACCTCCACCAGCGGGATAGAGACCCAGTACTTC. This sequence encodes CASTSTSGIETQYF.

The chain recombines TRBV3-1 (or the pseudogene TRBV3-2) with TRBJ2-7; TRBD2 agrees at 15 bases. CDR3 size: 14 residues. Trimming cost V 4 bases and J 12 bases; bases outside gene matches: 7. Germline CDR1 reads LGHDT; CDR2 reads YNNKEL (reference sequence). The CDR3 bases are TGTGCCAGCAGCCGAGGACTAGCGGGAGGGCCCCCGTACTTC. This translates into CASSRGLAGGPPYF.

In nucleotides, the CDR3 is TGTGCCAGCAGCCTATTCGCCGGGGACACTGAAGCTTTCTTT. Its translation is CASSLFAGDTEAFF. The chain carries TRBV14 and TRBJ1-1; D uncertain. The CDR3 is 14 amino acids. V lost 4 bases and J 3 bases, leaving 12 bases between the germline ends. Germline CDR1 and CDR2: SGHDN and FVKESK.

The chain uses TRBV7-8 and TRBJ1-1, with 7 nucleotides matching TRBD1. The CDR3 has 13 residues. Unmatched junction bases numbered 4, after V lost 2 bases and J lost 7 bases. Looked up from germline, CDR1 is SGHVS and CDR2 is FQNEAQ. The CDR3 sequence: CASSLIRDSEAFF. The CDR3 DNA sequence: TGTGCCAGCAGCTTAATTCGGGACAGTGAAGCTTTCTTT.

The chain recombines TRBV7-6 with TRBJ1-5; 10 positions match TRBD1. V was pared by 1 base and J by 6 bases, with 3 bases of the junction left unmatched. Germline-derived CDR1 and CDR2 are SGHVS and FNYEAQ. The CDR3 is made up of 15 amino acids. CDR3: CASSLGQGAGQPQHF. CDR3 in DNA: TGTGCCAGCAGCTTAGGACAGGGGGCGGGTCAGCCCCAGCATTTT.

The chain combines TRBV19 with TRBJ1-2; D gene unclear. Trimming stripped 5 bases from V and 7 bases from J, with 11 bases between. Germline V CDR1 and CDR2: LNHDA, SQIVND (reference sequence). This CDR3 is 12 amino acids long. The CDR3 DNA follows: TGTGCCAGTAGTGTAAGAGATGGTGGCTACACCTTC. Residues: CASSVRDGGYTF.

The chain links TRBV5-1 to TRBJ1-3, with TRBD1 identical over 9 bases. This CDR3 has 17 amino acids. V lost 0 bases and J lost 3; bases outside the gene matches: 7. CDR1 and CDR2 (germline): SGHRS, YFSETQ. The CDR3 protein is CASSLAVSTGGGNTIYF. In nucleotides, the CDR3 is TGCGCCAGCAGCTTGGCCGTCTCGACAGGGGGTGGAAACACCATATATTTT.

On this clone: Sequence at one end of the junction differs from germline and may be a read error. In DNA form, the CDR3 reads TGCGCCAGCAGCTTGAGTCTTGGGCCGCAAGACTTC. It yields the protein CASSLSLGPQDF. The chain uses TRBV5-1 and TRBJ2-5; D uncertain. The CDR3 is made up of 12 amino acids. Germline assignment: CDR1 SGHRS and CDR2 YFSETQ.

The chain employs TRBV7-2 and TRBJ2-7; 12 nucleotides match TRBD2. The germline V gene has CDR1 SGHTA and CDR2 FQGNSA. V shed 4 bases and J 4 bases; nucleotides not matched to a gene: 5. The CDR3 is made up of 15 amino acids. The CDR3 DNA follows: TGTGCCAGCAGCTCAACTAGCGGGGGGCAGTACGAGCAGTACTTC. As protein: CASSSTSGGQYEQYF. The full variable domain, its missing parts supplied by reference TRBV7-2 and TRBJ2-7, is GAGVSQSPSNKVTEKGKDVELRCDPISGHTALYWYRQSLGQGLEFLIYFQGNSAPDKSGLPSDRFSAERTGGSVSTLTIQRTQQEDSAVYLCASSSTSGGQYEQYFGPGTRLTVT.

The chain employs TRBV10-3 and TRBJ2-5, with 10 positions matching TRBD1. Losses at the gene ends were 0 bases for V and 3 bases for J; bases not matched to a gene: 1. CDR1 and CDR2 (germline): ENHRY, SYGVKD. This CDR3 comprises 15 residues. The CDR3 DNA reads TGTGCCATCAGTGAGTCTGGGACAGGGGAAGAGACCCAGTACTTC. Its translation: CAISESGTGEETQYF.

The CDR3 DNA is TGTGCCAGCACCCGAGGGGGCTCTGGAAACACCATATATTTT. Translation gives CASTRGGSGNTIYF. This chain joins TRBV6-5 and TRBJ1-3, with a weak D call TRBD1 (6 bases). The CDR3 length is 14 residues. V shed 7 bases and J shed 0 bases, with 10 bases lying between them. CDR1 MNHEY and CDR2 SVGAGI come from the germline V gene.

This sequence joins TRBV28 and TRBJ2-4; 11 nucleotides align to TRBD2. This CDR3 is 16 amino acids long. Germline assignment: CDR1 MDHEN and CDR2 SYDVKM. V lost 5 bases to trimming and J lost 4 bases; unmatched junction nucleotides: 7. This CDR3 is CASSPPGLAAKNIQYF. CDR3 DNA sequence: TGTGCCAGCAGTCCTCCGGGACTAGCGGCTAAAAACATTCAGTACTTC.

The chain combines TRBV6-5 with TRBJ1-2, with TRBD1 matching 8 bases. V lost 8 bases to trimming and J lost 10 bases; unmatched junction nucleotides: 6. This CDR3 region has 11 residues. Germline V CDR1 and CDR2: MNHEY, SVGAGI. The CDR3 region has the DNA TGTGCCAGCTGGGGACAGGCGTTCTACACCTTC. This sequence encodes CASWGQAFYTF.

The chain is built from TRBV7-9 and TRBJ2-6; D gene unclear. This CDR3 has 19 amino acids. Germline V gene lookup returns CDR1 SEHNR and CDR2 FQNEAQ (reference sequence). V lost 3 bases and J 1 base, leaving 19 bases between the germline ends. This CDR3 reads CASSFPSAEALSGANVLTF. The DNA for the CDR3 is TGTGCCAGCAGCTTCCCCTCAGCAGAGGCTCTGTCTGGGGCCAACGTCCTGACTTTC.

The V gene is TRBV6-1, the J gene TRBJ2-3, with a weak D call TRBD2 (6 bases). V gave up 1 base and J gave up 4 bases, with 15 bases separating them. The CDR3 has 16 amino acids. The germline CDR1 and CDR2 sequences are MNHNS and SASEGT. CDR3 sequence: CASSEGGLSFADTQYF. DNA of the CDR3: TGTGCCAGCAGTGAAGGGGGACTGAGCTTCGCAGATACGCAGTATTTT.

The rearrangement links TRBV4-1 to TRBJ1-5; D gene ambiguous. The germline CDR1 and CDR2 sequences are MGHRA and YSYEKL. The V and J ends lost 0 bases and 0 bases respectively, with 9 bases between them. CDR3 length: 16 amino acids. In nucleotides, the CDR3 is TGCGCCAGCAGCCAAGAATCTGAGTTTAGCAATCAGCCCCAGCATTTT. Translated, it gives CASSQESEFSNQPQHF.

The chain links TRBV7-3 to TRBJ2-1, with D unresolved. The germline V gene has CDR1 SGHTA and CDR2 FQGTGA. The CDR3 is 12 amino acids. Deletions cut 5 bases from V and 9 bases from J, with 11 bases between. The CDR3 spells CASSPVGGEQFF. The CDR3 DNA is TGTGCCAGCAGCCCAGTTGGTGGTGAGCAGTTCTTC.